Listed here is a single T cell receptor (beta chain). What antigen it recognizes has not been identified. The sample holds no much larger clone one base away, and base qualities are not on file. This record belongs to a study of identifying expanded T cells in peripheral blood (dated by TCRdb to the late 2010s). At the level of the whole study: Four technical replicates, made by sequencing separate aliquots from the same pool of genomic DNA, were compared pairwise. What the study reported, not specific to this receptor: About 1.1 differentially abundant clones were flagged by the binomial model between technical replicates, whereas about 15 and 18 were flagged over approximately two weeks and four weeks, respectively. The authors expected that over much longer intervals, such as months to years, biological variance in healthy repertoires might increase even further. Across all healthy donors, variance in clone template counts between approximately 2-week samples was found to increase significantly with total template count. Both the number of clones called differentially abundant and the false-positive rate were significantly reduced by the beta-binomial model across all healthy-donor time intervals.

The immunoSEQ Assay, which relies on bias-controlled multiplex PCR amplification of genomic DNA, was used to profile TCRbeta CDR3 regions. The paper's data handling went like this. The absolute abundance of each unique TCRbeta CDR3 region was quantified after sequences were collapsed and filtered. Two models were used to test differential abundance: a binomial model (Fisher-equivalent) and a beta-binomial model that adds time-dependent variance fitted from healthy donors. Any clone with fewer than 5 combined templates was excluded, and a clone was called differentially abundant if its Benjamini-Hochberg FDR was below 0.01. Using the form v = (b*log(k)+a)^2, the beta-binomial variance was modeled as a function of the total template count across the two samples. Imported from immuneACCESS, the table was reduced by TCRdb to in-frame sequences with V and J called. These copies leave out some clones; in studies compared against another copy, an unresolved V gene accounts for under half, and the cause of the remainder is not known. The DNA gave D and trimming, while V, J and clone size come from that table. Across this sample there are around 120,000 clones, with roughly 89% seen only once. Roughly 17% of the sample goes to the ten largest clones.

During the collection period, no infections or other immune events were recorded for the healthy donors. Blood repertoires from healthy donors were used as a training cohort for calibrating time-dependent variance in a beta-binomial model of differential abundance of T-cell clones. There were roughly 10 healthy donors in the training cohort, of whom 3 were female and 7 were male. On average the donors were around 45 years old, and their ages spanned about 29 to 65 years. Whole blood, obtained from a commercial supplier, was collected from each healthy donor at three time points spaced approximately 15 days apart. Genomic DNA was extracted from unsorted whole blood for immunosequencing. The source is a person aged 18 to 75 in good health. What was sequenced was blood.

The CDR3 protein is CASSLDRFGQYF. The base sequence is TGTGCCAGCAGCTTGGACAGGTTCGGGCAGTACTTC. The chain was built from TRBV5-6 and TRBJ2-7, with a tentative D gene TRBD1 over 5 matching bases. The cysteine opens and the phenylalanine closes a CDR3 of 12 amino acids. The read is trimmed to its CDR3 DNA, 36 bases read in frame from base 1. According to the germline V gene, CDR1 reads SGHDT and CDR2 reads YYEEEE. At the junction V is shortened by 0 bases and J by 9 bases, with 10 bases in between.